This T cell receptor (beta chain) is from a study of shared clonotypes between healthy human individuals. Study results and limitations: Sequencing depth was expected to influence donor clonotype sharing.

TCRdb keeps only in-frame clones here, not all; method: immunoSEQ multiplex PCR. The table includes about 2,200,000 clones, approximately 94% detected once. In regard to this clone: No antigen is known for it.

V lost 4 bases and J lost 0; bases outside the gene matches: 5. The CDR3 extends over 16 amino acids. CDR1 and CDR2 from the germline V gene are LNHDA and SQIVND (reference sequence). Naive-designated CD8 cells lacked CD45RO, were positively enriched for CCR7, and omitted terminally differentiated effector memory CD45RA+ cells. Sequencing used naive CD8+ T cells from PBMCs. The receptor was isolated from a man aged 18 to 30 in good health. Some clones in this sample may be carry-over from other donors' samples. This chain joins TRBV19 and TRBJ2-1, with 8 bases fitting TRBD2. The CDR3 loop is CASSTIAGSSYNEQFF. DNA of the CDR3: TGTGCCAGTAGTACTATAGCGGGGAGCTCCTACAATGAGCAGTTCTTC.